The 30 T cell receptor beta chains in this list originate from one sample, sequenced in a study of spatial heterogeneity in lung cancer. Described time point: sample taken at primary tumor resection. Unsorted samples of tumor, nontumor lung or frozen PBMC had their whole RNA sequenced. TCRdb called the 5' RACE reads again in MiXCR, with one record for every CDR3 protein. The repertoire holds roughly 48,000 distinct CDR3 sequences, with under 6% as singletons. Sequenced here: PBMCs, sampled at surgery. Receptor source: a male donor with early-stage non-small cell lung cancer.

This clonotype was detected only a few times. The chain joins TRBV29-1 to TRBJ2-7, with TRBD1 identical over 9 bases. Germline V gene data show CDR1 as SQVTM and CDR2 as ANQGSEA. V dropped 4 bases and J dropped 2; count of bases not matched to a gene: 3. This CDR3 region has 13 residues. CDR3 coding DNA: TGCAGCGTTGGGACAGGGGAAACCTACGAGCAGTACTTC. Translated, it gives CSVGTGETYEQYF.

In its sample, this clonotype is medium-sized (0.01 to 0.1%). J is TRBJ1-5 and V is TRBV5-1; D not resolved. The V gene's germline CDR1 is SGHRS and CDR2 YFSETQ. CDR3 size: 13 residues. Trimming took 0 bases from V and 1 from J, leaving 2 bases between them. CDR3 protein: CASSLDSNQPQHF. The CDR3 region has the DNA TGCGCCAGCAGCTTGGACAGCAATCAGCCCCAGCATTTT.

This clonotype was seen ten or more times. V usage is TRBV20-1 and J usage is TRBJ2-3; D is possibly TRBD2 (6 bases). The CDR3 runs 15 residues. With 3 bases removed from V and 0 bases from J, the gap between germline ends came to 13 bases. Germline CDR1 and CDR2: DFQATT and SNEGSKA (reference sequence). The CDR3 DNA follows: TGCAGTGCTAGCGCACGGGGGTTTAGCACAGATACGCAGTATTTT. Translated: CSASARGFSTDTQYF.

The chain couples TRBV7-3 to TRBJ2-5, with TRBD1 as a possible D gene (5 bases). The CDR3 covers 13 residues. The ends were cut back, 5 bases at V and 6 bases at J, with 13 bases in the middle. In germline, CDR1 is SGHTA, CDR2 FQGTGA. CDR3 protein: CASSRVQGQTQYF. The DNA of the CDR3 is TGTGCCAGCAGCCGGGTCCAGGGTCAGACCCAGTACTTC.

This clonotype was recorded at least ten times. V gene TRBV6-1 combines with J gene TRBJ1-1, with TRBD1 identical over 10 bases. The germline CDR1 and CDR2 sequences are MNHNS and SASEGT. This CDR3 has 13 amino acids. After removal of 8 bases from V and 5 bases from J, the junction contained 5 bases not matched to a gene. As DNA, the CDR3 is TGTGCCAGCCTCCGGACAGGGGGAACTGAAGCTTTCTTT. Translation gives CASLRTGGTEAFF.

This clonotype has a count of ten or more. The rearrangement joins TRBV4-1 to TRBJ1-2; tentative D call: TRBD1 (6 bases). The V end lost 7 bases, the J end lost 3 bases, and 21 bases lay between the germline ends. Germline lookup yields CDR1 MGHRA and CDR2 YSYEKL. This CDR3 has 16 amino acids. The DNA for the CDR3 is TGCGCCAGCAAGGGGGATCCTATCCCCCCCCACTATGGCTACACCTTC. Its protein product is CASKGDPIPPHYGYTF.

At least ten counts were recorded for this clonotype. The chain is built from TRBV9 and TRBJ2-1; the match to TRBD2 covers 10 bases. There are 15 residues in the CDR3. From germline, CDR1 is SGDLS and CDR2 YYNGEE. Unmatched junction bases numbered 5, after V lost 4 bases and J lost 4 bases. The CDR3 coding sequence is TGTGCCAGCAGCACACTAGCGGGATATTACAATGAGCAGTTCTTC. Its protein product is CASSTLAGYYNEQFF.

This clonotype was picked up many times. The CDR3 DNA is TGTGCCAGCAGGCCTCTCCGGGACAGGGTTGAAAAAAGCTCCTACGAGCAGTACTTC. Its translation: CASRPLRDRVEKSSYEQYF. This chain joins TRBV28 and TRBJ2-7, with 9 bases fitting TRBD1. This CDR3 region has 19 residues. CDR1 MDHEN and CDR2 SYDVKM come from the germline V gene. V was pared by 6 bases and J by 0 bases, with 18 bases of the junction left unmatched.

This clonotype has at least ten counts. V usage is TRBV27 and J usage is TRBJ2-7; no definite D call. This CDR3 comprises 13 residues. V dropped 0 bases and J dropped 2 bases, with 5 bases sitting between them. The germline V gene encodes CDR1 MNHEY and CDR2 SMNVEV (reference sequence). The CDR3 here is CASSLSLTYEQYF. CDR3 DNA: TGTGCCAGCAGTTTATCTTTAACCTACGAGCAGTACTTC.

This clonotype was counted many times. This rearrangement joins TRBV19 to TRBJ2-2; TRBD2 is a possible D gene (5 bases). Germline loops: CDR1 LNHDA, CDR2 SQIVND (reference sequence). This CDR3 region has 15 residues. Trimming left V 5 bases short and J 0 bases short, with 10 bases between. The CDR3 DNA reads as TGTGCCAGTAGTCAGCGGATCGCGAACACCGGGGAGCTGTTTTTT. Translation gives CASSQRIANTGELFF.

Worth noting for this clonotype: A much bigger clone sits one base away, suggesting this may be a read error. The chain carries TRBV5-5 and TRBJ2-3, with D unresolved. The CDR3 spans 13 residues. Germline assignment: CDR1 SGHKS and CDR2 YYEKEE (reference sequence). DNA of the CDR3: TGTGACAGCAGCTTTCAGAGATTAGATACGCAGTATTTT. It codes for CDSSFQRLDTQYF.

There are many counts of this clonotype. The J gene is TRBJ2-1, the V gene TRBV20-1, with 11 nucleotides matching TRBD2. The CDR3 spans 15 residues. J gave up 6 bases and V 5 bases, and 9 bases lay outside the gene matches. CDR1 and CDR2 from the germline V gene are DFQATT and SNEGSKA (reference sequence). Written as DNA, the CDR3 is TGCAGTGCTCCCTTACTAGCGGGAGTTGGCAATGAGCAGTTCTTC. It translates to CSAPLLAGVGNEQFF.

This clonotype came up a few times. The V gene is TRBV2, the J gene TRBJ2-1, with 10 bases matching TRBD2. CDR1 is SNHLY and CDR2 is FYNNEI in the germline V gene. Germline trimming cut 6 bases from V and 3 bases from J; bases unmatched to any gene: 8. This CDR3 comprises 16 residues. DNA for the CDR3: TGTGCCAGCAGCCCCCTGGTAGCGGGAGGCTACAATGAGCAGTTCTTC. Protein sequence: CASSPLVAGGYNEQFF.

As for this clonotype: A much larger clone is a single base away; this may be a read error. The chain combines TRBV9 with TRBJ1-1; 7 positions match TRBD1. From germline, CDR1 is SGDLS and CDR2 YYNGEE. The junction had 7 bases not matched to a gene; V was cut back by 4 bases and J by 1 base. The CDR3 sequence is 15 residues long. CDR3 residues: CASSIEQGRNTEAFF. In DNA, the CDR3 is TGTGCCAGCAGCATAGAACAGGGGAGGAACACTGAAGCTTTCTTT. Looking up the rest from reference TRBV9 and TRBJ1-1 gives the full variable domain: DSGVTQTPKHLITATGQRVTLRCSPRSGDLSVYWYQQSLDQGLQFLIQYYNGEERAKGNILERFSAQQFPDLHSELNLSSLELGDSALYFCASSIEQGRNTEAFFGQGTRLTVV.

The chain employs TRBV7-9 and TRBJ2-1, with D uncertain. Looked up from germline, CDR1 is SEHNR and CDR2 is FQNEAQ (reference sequence). V was shortened by 1 base and J by 3 bases, with 7 bases between the two germline ends. This CDR3 has 14 residues. DNA for the CDR3: TGTGCCAGCAGCTTAGAGGATGGCTACAATGAGCAGTTCTTC. Its translation is CASSLEDGYNEQFF.

This clonotype was found a few times. The chain carries TRBV6-1 and TRBJ2-7; 7 nucleotides align to TRBD1. Germline CDR1 is MNHNS and CDR2 is SASEGT. J was trimmed by 1 base and V by 7 bases; bases with no gene match: 10. The CDR3 loop spans 15 amino acids. This CDR3 reads CASTPRQGPSYEQYF. Written as DNA, the CDR3 is TGTGCCAGCACTCCTCGACAGGGCCCTTCCTACGAGCAGTACTTC.

This clonotype was counted only a few times. This chain links TRBV21-1 with TRBJ2-2; the table calls TRBD1, which could not be checked here. TRBV21-1 is given as a pseudogene. This CDR3 has 17 residues. CDR3: CASSKPRGGSDTGELFF. DNA of the CDR3: TGTGCCAGCAGCAAACCGCGGGGGGGCTCCGACACCGGGGAGCTGTTTTTT.

Many counts were recorded for this clonotype. The chain has TRBV6-5 and TRBJ2-7, with 10 positions matching TRBD2. This CDR3 has 15 residues. The germline gives CDR1 MNHEY, CDR2 SVGAGI. With V trimmed by 6 bases and J by 6 bases, 11 bases remained unmatched. The CDR3: CASRGSGRPFSEQYF. In DNA form, the CDR3 reads TGTGCCAGCAGAGGTAGCGGGAGGCCCTTCTCCGAGCAGTACTTC.

This clonotype was observed many times. The chain has TRBV4-3 and TRBJ2-7; D may correspond to TRBD1 or TRBD2 (5 bases each). The CDR3 is 15 residues long. Germline V gene lookup returns CDR1 LGHNA and CDR2 YSLEER. The V end lost 0 bases, the J end lost 2 bases, and 11 bases lay between the germline ends. CDR3 sequence (DNA): TGCGCCAGCAGCCAAGATAATTGGGGACCCTACGAGCAGTACTTC. As protein: CASSQDNWGPYEQYF.

This clonotype was detected ten times or more. CDR3 in DNA: TGTGCCAGCAGCTTGTCTAGCACAGATACGCAGTATTTT. This encodes CASSLSSTDTQYF. This chain joins TRBV11-1 and TRBJ2-3; D ambiguous. The CDR3 consists of 13 residues. Trimming stripped 3 bases from V and 0 bases from J, with 4 bases between. Germline V gives CDR1 SGHAT, CDR2 FQDESV (reference sequence).

This clonotype was seen ten or more times. The V and J genes are TRBV2 and TRBJ2-4; the D call may be TRBD1 or TRBD2 (5 bases each). The CDR3 runs to 14 residues. Germline V gene sequence: CDR1 SNHLY, CDR2 FYNNEI. Trimming shortened V by 11 bases and J by 0 bases, and 14 bases separated the two germline ends. The CDR3 nucleotides are TGTGCCTCATCACGGGACGGAGCCAAAAACATTCAGTACTTC. Translated, it gives CASSRDGAKNIQYF.

The sample holds many counts of this clonotype. The CDR3 spells CASSQTGQVSYEQYF. The CDR3 DNA is TGTGCCAGCAGCCAAACAGGACAGGTTTCCTACGAGCAGTACTTC. The V gene is TRBV3-1, the J gene TRBJ2-7, with 7 bases aligning to TRBD1. The CDR3 runs 15 residues. Germline CDR1 and CDR2: LGHDT and YNNKEL (reference sequence). J gave up 1 base and V 2 bases, and 5 bases lay outside the gene matches.

Many counts were recorded for this clonotype. The rearrangement uses TRBV4-1 and TRBJ2-2; 8 bases map to TRBD1. Germline values: CDR1 MGHRA, CDR2 YSYEKL. The CDR3 is 17 residues long. The V gene end was trimmed by 1 base and the J gene end by 0 bases; junction bases not matched to a gene: 4. The CDR3 loop is CASSQVPGGANTGELFF. DNA for the CDR3: TGCGCCAGCAGCCAAGTTCCAGGGGGCGCGAACACCGGGGAGCTGTTTTTT.

This clonotype was detected only a few times. The V gene is TRBV4-1, the J gene TRBJ2-7, with D possibly TRBD2 on 6 matching bases. Germline loops: CDR1 MGHRA, CDR2 YSYEKL. The CDR3 totals 15 residues. V was pared by 0 bases and J by 1 base, with 10 bases between. The CDR3 loop is CASSQDHGTSYEQYF. The CDR3 DNA reads as TGCGCCAGCAGCCAAGATCACGGGACTTCCTACGAGCAGTACTTC.

This clonotype was seen repeatedly, ten times or more. The genes are TRBV29-1 and TRBJ2-3; D possibly uses TRBD1 or TRBD2 (5 bases each). Germline V gene sequence: CDR1 SQVTM, CDR2 ANQGSEA. The CDR3 length is 14 residues. V was clipped by 8 bases and J by 1 base, with 16 bases between them. CDR3 residues: CSSSGGRGTDTQYF. For the CDR3, the DNA is TGCAGCAGTAGTGGGGGAAGGGGCACAGATACGCAGTATTTT.

This clonotype was seen many times. The V and J genes are TRBV6-2 or TRBV6-3 and TRBJ2-1, with 10 bases fitting TRBD1. The CDR3 has 15 residues. The ends lost 6 bases at V and 6 bases at J; junction bases unmatched: 8. CDR1 and CDR2 (germline): MNHEY, SVGEGT. The CDR3 region has the DNA TGTGCCAGCAGCCGCCCGGGGACAGGGGTCAATGAGCAGTTCTTC. The encoded protein is CASSRPGTGVNEQFF.

This clonotype came up many times. The genes are TRBV5-1 and TRBJ2-5; D might be TRBD2 (6 bases). Trimming took off 4 bases at V and 3 bases at J, with 10 bases between the two ends. The germline gives CDR1 SGHRS, CDR2 YFSETQ. This CDR3 region has 13 residues. CDR3 DNA: TGCGCCAGCAGCAGGGGAGGAAAAGAGACCCAGTACTTC. Protein: CASSRGGKETQYF.

This clonotype was seen repeatedly, ten times or more. The V call is TRBV15, the J call TRBJ1-3; no clear D. Trimming shortened V by 0 bases and J by 1 base, and 19 bases separated the two germline ends. CDR1 is LNHNV, CDR2 YYDKDF, per germline (reference sequence). This CDR3 comprises 19 residues. The chain's CDR3 is CATSRDRWQRERSGNTIYF. DNA for the CDR3: TGTGCCACCAGCAGAGATCGTTGGCAGAGGGAGCGTTCTGGAAACACCATATATTTT. Complete variable domain (other parts from reference TRBV15 and TRBJ1-3): DAMVIQNPRYQVTQFGKPVTLSCSQTLNHNVMYWYQQKSSQAPKLLFHYYDKDFNNEADTPDNFQSRRPNTSFCFLDIRSPGLGDTAMYLCATSRDRWQRERSGNTIYFGEGSWLTVV.

This clonotype appeared many times. The chain employs TRBV4-1 and TRBJ2-1; tentatively, D is TRBD1 (7 bases). CDR3 size: 15 residues. Germline V CDR1 and CDR2: MGHRA, YSYEKL. Trimming shortened V by 4 bases and J by 9 bases, and 19 bases separated the two germline ends. The CDR3, as DNA: TGCGCCAGCAGCCCCCCCGGAACAGGGGAGGTTGAGCAGTTCTTC. Protein: CASSPPGTGEVEQFF.

This clonotype was counted ten times or more. The genes are TRBV7-2 and TRBJ1-4; D not resolved. The germline V gene encodes CDR1 SGHTA and CDR2 FQGNSA. The V and J ends lost 2 bases and 2 bases respectively, with 9 bases between them. The CDR3 has 15 amino acids. The CDR3 DNA sequence: TGTGCCAGCAGCTTAAGTGGGGTGACTAATGAAAAACTGTTTTTT. This sequence encodes CASSLSGVTNEKLFF.